This TCR beta chain was sequenced in a study of PD-1 blockade in classical Hodgkin lymphoma. As concerns this clone: Antigen unknown.

Study findings and constraints: CD4+ TCR diversity climbed significantly by C4D1, unlike CD8+ TCR diversity.

V lost 4 bases to trimming and J lost 4 bases, with 11 bases between them. From germline, CDR1 is MNHEY and CDR2 SVGAGI. The CDR3 loop spans 14 amino acids. Every single patient, without exception, relapsed after autologous stem cell transplantation, and brentuximab vedotin exposure varied. Sequencing used immunoSEQ multiplex PCR; TCRdb keeps in-frame clones, though not all of them. The data hold more than 35,000 clones, with 76% observed a single time. The V call is TRBV6-5, the J call TRBJ1-5; D gene uncertain. This material consisted of peripheral blood mononuclear cells (PBMCs), taken before the second cycle of nivolumab. The origin of this receptor is a human donor with classical Hodgkin lymphoma. The CDR3 loop is CASSSYPINQPQHF. CDR3 nucleotides: TGTGCCAGCAGTTCCTACCCCATAAATCAGCCCCAGCATTTT.